This T cell receptor (beta chain) was observed in a study of post-analysis software for immune sequencing data (dated by TCRdb to between 2015 and 2016). At the level of the whole study: Disease courses on record covered relapsing-remitting, secondary progressive and progressive-relapsing multiple sclerosis, though some patients had no subtype annotation. A subset of samples was prepared in parallel using single-end sample barcoding, then pooled and co-amplified after Illumina adapter ligation. The patient repertoires were set against 10 to 11 previously published healthy control repertoires from donors whose ages ranged from roughly 6 to 26 years. Broader findings and caveats from the paper: The control group was slightly older than the multiple sclerosis patient group. Direct clustering with F measure revealed strong co-clustering of samples prepared in the same batch, which led to a batch-effect correction. Patients showed significantly higher frequencies than controls for several TRBV segments, among them TRBV5-6, TRBV5-1 and TRBV20-1. Multiple sclerosis patients had significantly lower normalized Chao1 diversity than controls, a result that suggests substantial peripheral T-cell clonal expansion.

To demonstrate the VDJtools post-analysis software, the study profiled TCR beta repertoires from the peripheral blood of about 13 young patients with multiple sclerosis. Multiple sclerosis patients were children and adolescents aged 6 to 15 years. The library was made by PCR. Sequencing instrument: Illumina HiSeq 2500. To reduce PCR and sequencing biases, unique molecular identifiers were built into the TCR beta cDNA libraries. Approximately 500,000 cDNA molecules were obtained for every 1 to 10 million input T cells, so each molecule roughly corresponded to one T cell. The patient libraries were prepared and sequenced with the same protocol used for the earlier healthy control dataset. Within a given batch, samples were prepared together, multiplexed and sequenced on the same HiSeq lane. Processing in the source paper ran as follows. Raw barcoded reads were processed with MIGEC, discarding single-read molecular identifier groups before consensus assembly and CDR3 extraction. Clonotype tables were post-analysed with VDJtools, and diversity was normalized by down-sampling all datasets to the smallest sample size. In repertoire overlap clustering, CDR3 amino acid sequences, but not nucleotide sequences, were matched to correct batch-related cross-sample contamination. In-frame beta chains were kept once TCRdb had trimmed the public reads at Q25 with fastp and called clones with MiXCR. Rows are combined by CDR3 protein, so each entry shows the most common genes and DNA. For this entry, the V and J calls and clone size follow TCRdb and not the study's own pipeline. This sample holds hundreds of thousands of distinct CDR3 sequences; 25% to 30% were observed only once. Around 0.56% of the sample is held by the ten biggest clonotypes.

Germline trimming: 6 bases from V, 2 bases from J; junction bases outside gene matches: 7. Measured from the cysteine to the phenylalanine, the CDR3 is 15 residues long. CDR3 DNA is the only sequence kept; it has 45 bases, read in frame from the first base. CDR1 and CDR2 were assigned from the germline V gene (reference sequence) as SEHNR and FQNEAQ. Notes on this clonotype: What this receptor recognizes is not known. The record has no base qualities; no much larger clone is one base away.

The V and J genes are TRBV7-9 and TRBJ2-3, and TRBD2 aligns with 8 junction nucleotides. The sequenced sample consisted of blood. The TCR was taken from a girl aged 10 to 17 with multiple sclerosis. The nucleotide sequence reads TGTGCCAGCAGGACGACGGGAGGGCCCACAGATACGCAGTATTTT. It translates as CASRTTGGPTDTQYF.